This TCR beta chain was recovered during a study of T cell responses to AZD1222 COVID-19 vaccine. Clones were read by immunoSEQ multiplex PCR, and TCRdb kept only the in-frame ones, dropping some. The sample includes 55,000 to 70,000 clones, 80% to 90% of them seen just once. The CDR3 totals 13 residues. Deletions cut 2 bases from V and 6 bases from J, with 11 bases between. The germline gives CDR1 MNHEY, CDR2 SVGAGI. The starting material was peripheral blood, obtained 28 days after the second AZD1222 dose. The receptor comes from an adult who received the AZD1222 COVID-19 vaccine. This rearrangement joins TRBV6-5 to TRBJ2-7; D not resolved. DNA for the CDR3: TGTGCCAGCAGTTACGGGCAGGACGGCGAGCAGTACTTC. This translates into CASSYGQDGEQYF.